A single sample is the source of the 29 T cell receptor beta chains below, sequenced in a study of T cell responses to AZD1222 COVID-19 vaccine. Profiled with immunoSEQ multiplex PCR; TCRdb holds only in-frame clones, not every one. The data show 95,000 to 100,000 clones, with about 89% seen just once and about 1.5% held by the top ten. The sequenced sample was peripheral blood, obtained on day 0 of AZD1222 vaccination. These receptors were collected from an adult in good health.

A single count supports this clone. V is TRBV21-1 and J is TRBJ1-6. TRBV21-1 is assigned pseudogene status. The CDR3 is made up of 15 amino acids. This CDR3 reads CASSKNGSYNSPLHF. The CDR3 nucleotides are TGTGCCAGCAGCAAAAACGGCTCCTATAATTCACCCCTCCACTTT.

This clone has a single count. This chain uses TRBV28 with TRBJ1-2, with 8 positions matching TRBD1. The CDR3 consists of 15 residues. Trimming cost V 7 bases and J 4 bases; bases outside gene matches: 11. CDR1 is MDHEN, CDR2 SYDVKM, per germline. CDR3 loop: CASIKIRGQGYGYTF. The DNA for the CDR3 is TGTGCCAGCATTAAAATACGTGGACAGGGCTATGGCTACACCTTC.

J is TRBJ1-2 and V is TRBV12-3 or TRBV12-4, with 9 bases matching TRBD1. V was clipped by 5 bases and J by 7 bases; unmatched bases: 5. The CDR3 is 13 amino acids. The CDR3 nucleotides read TGTGCCAGCAGTAGGACAGGGGTATTTGGCTACACCTTC. This codes for CASSRTGVFGYTF.

The chain employs TRBV9 and TRBJ1-6, with TRBD1 matching 7 bases. Trimming cost V 6 bases and J 7 bases; bases outside gene matches: 10. From germline, CDR1 is SGDLS and CDR2 YYNGEE. The CDR3 totals 15 residues. This CDR3 is CASKGQPETNSPLHF. CDR3 bases: TGTGCCAGCAAGGGACAGCCAGAGACAAATTCACCCCTCCACTTT.

The rearrangement links TRBV7-8 to TRBJ1-3; D is uncertain. Germline V gives CDR1 SGHVS, CDR2 FQNEAQ. V was pared by 5 bases and J by 0 bases, with 20 bases between. This CDR3 is built from 18 residues. CDR3 sequence (DNA): TGTGCCAGCAGCCCTCACCCCCCTTTAGGGAGCTCTGGAAACACCATATATTTT. Translated, it gives CASSPHPPLGSSGNTIYF.

The chain has TRBV4-1 and TRBJ1-1; perhaps TRBD1 as D (5 bases). The ends were cut back, 2 bases at V and 4 bases at J, with 17 bases in the middle. Germline CDR1 MGHRA, CDR2 YSYEKL. The CDR3 loop spans 16 amino acids. The CDR3 DNA sequence: TGCGCCAGCAGCCAACAACCTCGACAGCCCGTCACTGAAGCTTTCTTT. It is translated as CASSQQPRQPVTEAFF.

This clone was counted only a few times. J is TRBJ2-7 and V is TRBV27, with 11 bases that match TRBD2. Unmatched junction bases numbered 8, after V lost 1 base and J lost 6 bases. Germline assignment: CDR1 MNHEY and CDR2 SMNVEV (reference sequence). This CDR3 contains 16 residues. The CDR3 loop reads CASSLLLAGGLSEQYF. CDR3 nucleotides: TGTGCCAGCAGTTTATTGCTAGCGGGGGGTCTAAGCGAGCAGTACTTC.

In its sample, this clone was seen a few times. The V and J genes are TRBV2 and TRBJ2-7; 10 positions agree with TRBD1. The ends lost 5 bases at V and 4 bases at J; junction bases unmatched: 5. The CDR3 has 14 residues. CDR1 is SNHLY, CDR2 FYNNEI, per germline. CDR3: CASSRQGATYEQYF. Written as DNA, the CDR3 is TGTGCCAGCAGTAGACAGGGGGCGACTTACGAGCAGTACTTC.

This clone appeared once. The genes are TRBV5-4 and TRBJ2-5; 7 nucleotides match TRBD2. CDR1 SGHNT and CDR2 YYREEE come from the germline V gene (reference sequence). This CDR3 is 15 amino acids long. V trimming: 0 bases; J trimming: 5 bases; junction bases outside the gene matches: 7. Written as DNA, the CDR3 is TGTGCCAGCAGCTTGGGACTTCTCGGGGGGGAGACCCAGTACTTC. Its translation: CASSLGLLGGETQYF.

This rearrangement joins TRBV2 to TRBJ2-6, with D perhaps matching TRBD1 (6 bases). The V end was cut by 6 bases, the J end by 0 bases, with 9 bases between. Per the germline V gene, CDR1 is SNHLY and CDR2 is FYNNEI. The CDR3 sequence is 15 residues long. CDR3 nucleotide sequence: TGTGCCAGCAGCTACAGGGACTCTGGGGCCAACGTCCTGACTTTC. Translation: CASSYRDSGANVLTF.

The chain employs TRBV2 and TRBJ1-5, with D hard to call. There are 14 residues in the CDR3. CDR1 is SNHLY and CDR2 is FYNNEI in the germline V gene. Trimming pared 3 bases from V and 0 bases from J, leaving 6 bases between. The CDR3: CASSDRHSNQPQHF. The CDR3 DNA sequence: TGTGCCAGCAGTGACAGACATAGCAATCAGCCCCAGCATTTT.

The J gene is TRBJ1-5, the V gene TRBV6-6; TRBD1 is a possible D gene (6 bases). Between the trimmed V and J ends, which lost 5 bases and 2 bases, there was a span of 19 bases. CDR1 and CDR2 from the germline V gene are MNHNY and SVGAGI (reference sequence). The CDR3 runs 17 residues. The CDR3 loop is CASSHQGKGGGNQPQHF. Written as DNA, the CDR3 is TGTGCCAGCAGTCACCAGGGGAAGGGAGGTGGCAATCAGCCCCAGCATTTT.

A single count supports this clone. This chain connects TRBV19 to TRBJ2-7, with D perhaps matching TRBD1 (6 bases). Trimming left V 6 bases short and J 6 bases short, with 15 bases between. Germline-derived CDR1 and CDR2 are LNHDA and SQIVND (reference sequence). There are 13 residues in the CDR3. The CDR3 is CASSQPQGREQYF. CDR3 nucleotides: TGTGCCAGTAGCCAGCCGCAGGGGCGCGAGCAGTACTTC. The variable domain in full, completed from reference TRBV19 and TRBJ2-7, reads DGGITQSPKYLFRKEGQNVTLSCEQNLNHDAMYWYRQDPGQGLRLIYYSQIVNDFQKGDIAEGYSVSREKKESFPLTVTSAQKNPTAFYLCASSQPQGREQYFGPGTRLTVT.

The chain links TRBV5-1 to TRBJ1-1, with 7 bases identical to TRBD1. The trim removed 4 bases at V and 10 bases at J, leaving 10 bases unmatched. Germline CDR1 and CDR2: SGHRS and YFSETQ. There are 13 residues in the CDR3. The DNA of the CDR3 is TGCGCCAGCAGCCCCAGGGGGGGGTTACTAGCTTTCTTT. This translates into CASSPRGGLLAFF.

The chain employs TRBV3-1 (or the pseudogene TRBV3-2) and TRBJ1-2, with D perhaps TRBD1 (5 bases). Trimming shortened V by 0 bases and J by 2 bases, and 13 bases separated the two germline ends. This CDR3 contains 16 residues. The germline gives CDR1 LGHDT, CDR2 YNNKEL (reference sequence). The DNA for the CDR3 is TGTGCCAGCAGCCAAGATAGGCGGCAGGGAAACTATGGCTACACCTTC. Residues: CASSQDRRQGNYGYTF.

V gene TRBV30 combines with J gene TRBJ2-5; D gene unclear. V lost 5 bases, J lost 5 bases, and 15 bases lay in between. CDR3 length: 13 amino acids. CDR1 is GTSNPN, CDR2 SVGIG, per germline (reference sequence). The CDR3: CAWYKKGWETQYF. As DNA, the CDR3 is TGTGCCTGGTATAAAAAAGGTTGGGAGACCCAGTACTTC.

The chain recombines TRBV9 with TRBJ2-3, with 8 nucleotides matching TRBD1. After removal of 2 bases from V and 2 bases from J, the junction contained 7 bases not matched to a gene. Germline-derived CDR1 and CDR2 are SGDLS and YYNGEE. The CDR3 extends over 16 amino acids. The DNA for the CDR3 is TGTGCCAGCAGCGTGCAGGGGGCGCGGGACACAGATACGCAGTATTTT. Its translation: CASSVQGARDTDTQYF.

The chain is built from TRBV7-8 and TRBJ2-7; D not certain. The CDR3 runs to 14 residues. The ends were cut back, 3 bases at V and 3 bases at J, with 12 bases in the middle. Germline assignment: CDR1 SGHVS and CDR2 FQNEAQ. The CDR3 reads CASSFAAVGYEQYF. CDR3 nucleotides: TGTGCCAGCAGCTTTGCCGCCGTGGGCTACGAGCAGTACTTC.

The CDR3: CASGLQQLRTDTQYF. Written as DNA, the CDR3 is TGTGCTAGTGGTCTTCAACAGCTACGCACAGATACGCAGTATTTT. This chain uses TRBV12-5 with TRBJ2-3; no clear D gene. The CDR3 totals 15 residues. CDR1 and CDR2 from the germline V gene are LGHNT and FRNRAP. Trimming left V 5 bases short and J 1 base short, with 13 bases between.

The V gene is TRBV6-4, the J gene TRBJ1-5; 12 nucleotides line up with TRBD1. The CDR3 is 17 amino acids. The V gene end was trimmed by 7 bases and the J gene end by 7 bases; junction bases not matched to a gene: 14. From germline, CDR1 is MRHNA and CDR2 SNTAGT. The CDR3 sequence: CASILRRDRGLWQPQHF. CDR3 nucleotides: TGTGCCAGCATCCTCAGGCGGGACAGGGGGCTCTGGCAGCCCCAGCATTTT.

This chain connects TRBV18 to TRBJ1-2, with D perhaps matching TRBD1 (6 bases). The CDR3 has 16 amino acids. Germline V gives CDR1 KGHSH, CDR2 LQKENI. Trimming took off 6 bases at V and 0 bases at J, with 17 bases between the two ends. CDR3 DNA: TGTGCCAGCTCTCAACCGAACAGGGAGACTAACTATGGCTACACCTTC. This encodes CASSQPNRETNYGYTF.

This chain links TRBV14 with TRBJ2-1; D may be TRBD1 (5 bases). CDR3 length equals 14 residues. The V and J ends lost 1 base and 4 bases respectively, with 8 bases between them. Germline CDR1 SGHDN, CDR2 FVKESK. DNA for the CDR3: TGTGCCAGCAGCCAAGGTTCAGGGTACAATGAGCAGTTCTTC. It specifies CASSQGSGYNEQFF.

V and J are TRBV3-1 (or the pseudogene TRBV3-2) and TRBJ1-2; D is ambiguous. Germline values: CDR1 LGHDT, CDR2 YNNKEL (reference sequence). The CDR3 covers 12 residues. V was pared by 6 bases and J by 3 bases, with 8 bases between. CDR3 sequence reads: CASRGFHYGYTF. The CDR3, as DNA: TGTGCCAGCAGAGGGTTTCACTATGGCTACACCTTC.

The chain joins TRBV5-1 to TRBJ1-1; D not certain. Deletions cut 2 bases from V and 4 bases from J, with 15 bases between. The CDR3 spans 15 residues. Germline CDR1 and CDR2: SGHRS and YFSETQ. The DNA of the CDR3 is TGCGCCAGCAGCTTTAGTTATAGAGGTGGCACTGAAGCTTTCTTT. It codes for CASSFSYRGGTEAFF.

This clone was seen once. This rearrangement joins TRBV5-1 to TRBJ1-1; the D gene is possibly TRBD1 (5 bases). The germline CDR1 and CDR2 sequences are SGHRS and YFSETQ. V was trimmed by 7 bases and J by 1 base, leaving 14 bases between them. The CDR3 length is 14 residues. The CDR3 is CASGPGPPNTEAFF. The CDR3 DNA sequence: TGCGCCAGCGGACCGGGACCGCCGAACACTGAAGCTTTCTTT.

The chain joins TRBV30 to TRBJ1-4; TRBD1 aligns across 7 bases. Germline V gene lookup returns CDR1 GTSNPN and CDR2 SVGIG (reference sequence). The trim removed 2 bases at V and 5 bases at J, leaving 8 bases unmatched. The CDR3 is made up of 15 amino acids. The CDR3 region is CAWSTKQGLNEKLFF. CDR3 DNA: TGTGCCTGGAGTACCAAACAGGGGCTCAATGAAAAACTGTTTTTT.

This chain joins TRBV5-1 and TRBJ2-1; D is unclear. CDR1 is SGHRS and CDR2 is YFSETQ in the germline V gene. V shed 4 bases and J shed 6 bases, with 11 bases lying between them. The CDR3 is 13 amino acids. CDR3 region: CASSLARVNEQFF. For the CDR3, the DNA is TGCGCCAGCAGCCTGGCTAGGGTCAATGAGCAGTTCTTC.

V and J are TRBV28 and TRBJ1-3, with D perhaps TRBD1 (6 bases). With 8 bases removed from V and 0 bases from J, the gap between germline ends came to 17 bases. Germline CDR1 MDHEN, CDR2 SYDVKM. CDR3 length: 16 residues. CDR3: CASGPPGTPSGNTIYF. The CDR3 nucleotides are TGTGCCAGCGGACCACCCGGGACACCCTCTGGAAACACCATATATTTT.

The chain combines TRBV6-5 with TRBJ2-1; D unclear. CDR3 length: 14 amino acids. V was clipped by 7 bases and J by 4 bases, with 14 bases between them. The germline V gene has CDR1 MNHEY and CDR2 SVGAGI. CDR3 in amino acids: CASTPMASYNEQFF. The CDR3 nucleotides read TGTGCCAGCACCCCTATGGCGTCGTACAATGAGCAGTTCTTC.